The 3 T cell receptor beta chains reported below all come from one sample, sequenced in a study of vaccination effects on CD4 cells after COVID-19. Using immunoSEQ multiplex PCR, the repertoire was profiled, and TCRdb retains in-frame clones only, with some absent. The sample shows about 38,000 clones, 82% of them seen only once. These receptors' targets are unknown. Cells that had been cultured for roughly ten days were the source of isolated CD4+ T cells. The sequences come from CD4+ T cells from PBMCs cultured without peptide, collected before COVID-19 vaccination. These receptor sequences come from a human donor who received a COVID-19 vaccine.

V gene TRBV10-3 combines with J gene TRBJ2-2; D uncertain. The CDR3 consists of 15 residues. V was cut by 0 bases and J by 6 bases, with 11 bases left in between. CDR1 and CDR2 (germline): ENHRY, SYGVKD. The CDR3 is CAISESNSLAGELFF. DNA of the CDR3: TGTGCCATCAGTGAGTCTAACAGTTTGGCCGGGGAGCTGTTTTTT.

This clone was recorded a few times. The chain recombines TRBV7-7 with TRBJ2-7; no reliable D call. Germline values: CDR1 SSHAT, CDR2 FNYEAQ (reference sequence). V was cut by 5 bases and J by 5 bases, with 13 bases left in between. This CDR3 is 13 amino acids long. In DNA, the CDR3 is TGTGCCAGCAGCCCAGGAGTAGGCGACGAGCAGTACGTC. Amino acid sequence: CASSPGVGDEQYV.

The rearrangement links TRBV21-1 to TRBJ2-3; the D call TRBD2 from the table was never checked on the DNA. TRBV21-1 is an annotated pseudogene. This CDR3 region has 22 residues. This CDR3 reads CASSKNGRTGTSGRTSTDTQYF. Written as DNA, the CDR3 is TGTGCCAGCAGCAAAAACGGGAGAACCGGGACTAGCGGGAGAACTAGCACAGATACGCAGTATTTT.